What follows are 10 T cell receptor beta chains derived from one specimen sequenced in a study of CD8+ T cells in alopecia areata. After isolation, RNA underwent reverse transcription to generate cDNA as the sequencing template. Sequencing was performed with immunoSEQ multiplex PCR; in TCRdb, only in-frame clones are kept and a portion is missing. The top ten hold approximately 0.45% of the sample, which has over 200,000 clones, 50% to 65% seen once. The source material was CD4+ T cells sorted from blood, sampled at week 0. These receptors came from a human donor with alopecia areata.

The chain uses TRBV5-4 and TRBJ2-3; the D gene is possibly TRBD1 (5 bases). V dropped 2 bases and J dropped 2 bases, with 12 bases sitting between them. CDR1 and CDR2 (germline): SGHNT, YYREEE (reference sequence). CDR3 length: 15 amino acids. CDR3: CASSFPGWATDTQYF. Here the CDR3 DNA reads TGTGCCAGCAGCTTCCCAGGGTGGGCCACAGATACGCAGTATTTT.

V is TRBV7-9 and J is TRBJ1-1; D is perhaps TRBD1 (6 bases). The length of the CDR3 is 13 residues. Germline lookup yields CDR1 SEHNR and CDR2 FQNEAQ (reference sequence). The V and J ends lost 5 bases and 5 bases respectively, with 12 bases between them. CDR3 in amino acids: CASSPNRETEAFF. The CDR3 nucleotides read TGTGCCAGCAGCCCTAACAGGGAAACTGAAGCTTTCTTT.

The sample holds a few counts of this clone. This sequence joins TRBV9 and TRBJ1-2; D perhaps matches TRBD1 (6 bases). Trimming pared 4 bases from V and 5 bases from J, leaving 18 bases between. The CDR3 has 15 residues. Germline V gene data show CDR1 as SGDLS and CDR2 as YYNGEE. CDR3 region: CASSPGAAGRYGYTF. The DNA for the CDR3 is TGTGCCAGCAGCCCAGGGGCGGCAGGGCGTTATGGCTACACCTTC.

The CDR3 protein is CSATVTANYGYTF. The DNA for the CDR3 is TGCAGCGCGACAGTTACTGCTAACTATGGCTACACCTTC. The V and J genes are TRBV29-1 and TRBJ1-2; D is possibly TRBD1 (5 bases). From germline, CDR1 is SQVTM and CDR2 ANQGSEA. Trimming left V 7 bases short and J 0 bases short, with 12 bases between. The CDR3 runs 13 residues.

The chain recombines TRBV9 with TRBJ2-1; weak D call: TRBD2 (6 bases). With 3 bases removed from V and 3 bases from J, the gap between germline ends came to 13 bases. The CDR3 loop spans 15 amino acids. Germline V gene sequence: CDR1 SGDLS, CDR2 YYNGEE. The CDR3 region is CASSARDSLYNEQFF. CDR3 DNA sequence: TGTGCCAGCAGCGCCCGGGACTCCCTCTACAATGAGCAGTTCTTC.

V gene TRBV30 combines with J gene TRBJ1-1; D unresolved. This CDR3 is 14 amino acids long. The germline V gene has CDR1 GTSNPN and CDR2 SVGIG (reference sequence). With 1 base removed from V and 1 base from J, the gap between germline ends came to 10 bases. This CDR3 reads CAWSDSNRNTEAFF. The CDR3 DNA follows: TGTGCCTGGAGTGATAGCAACAGGAACACTGAAGCTTTCTTT.

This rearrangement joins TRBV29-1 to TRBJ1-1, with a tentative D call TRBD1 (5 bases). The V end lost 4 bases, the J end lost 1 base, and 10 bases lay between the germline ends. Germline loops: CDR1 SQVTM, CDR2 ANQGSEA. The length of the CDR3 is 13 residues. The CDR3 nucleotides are TGCAGCGTTGGGGACGAGGCGAACACTGAAGCTTTCTTT. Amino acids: CSVGDEANTEAFF.

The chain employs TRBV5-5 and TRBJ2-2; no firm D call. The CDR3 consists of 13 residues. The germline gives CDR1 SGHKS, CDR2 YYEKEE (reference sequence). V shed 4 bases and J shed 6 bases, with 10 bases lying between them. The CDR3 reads CASSPDPSGELFF. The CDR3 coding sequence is TGTGCCAGCAGCCCGGATCCCTCCGGGGAGCTGTTTTTT. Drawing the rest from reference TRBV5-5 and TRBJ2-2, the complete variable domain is DAGVTQSPTHLIKTRGQQVTLRCSPISGHKSVSWYQQVLGQGPQFIFQYYEKEERGRGNFPDRFSARQFPNYSSELNVNALLLGDSALYLCASSPDPSGELFFGEGSRLTVL.

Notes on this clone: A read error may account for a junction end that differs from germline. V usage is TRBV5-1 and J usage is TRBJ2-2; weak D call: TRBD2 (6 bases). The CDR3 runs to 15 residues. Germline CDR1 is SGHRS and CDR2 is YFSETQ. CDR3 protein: CASNLGLLNTGELFF. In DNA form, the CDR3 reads TGCGCCAGCAACTTGGGACTCTTGAACACCGGGGAGCTGTTTTTT.

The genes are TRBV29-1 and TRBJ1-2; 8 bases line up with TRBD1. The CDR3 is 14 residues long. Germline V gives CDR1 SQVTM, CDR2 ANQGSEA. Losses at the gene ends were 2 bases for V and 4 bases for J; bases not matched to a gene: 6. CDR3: CSVETDRASYGYTF. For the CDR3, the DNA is TGCAGCGTTGAAACGGACAGGGCTAGCTATGGCTACACCTTC.